The clone carrying this T cell receptor (beta chain) was observed a handful of times. This sample is drawn from a study of OX40 agonist ivuxolimab in advanced cancers. Here immunoSEQ multiplex PCR was the method, and the copy in TCRdb shows in-frame clones only, minus some. The profile shows tens of thousands of clones, 80% to 90% of them singletons. Germline loops: CDR1 LNHDA, CDR2 SQIVND (reference sequence). The V and J ends lost 7 bases and 7 bases, in that order; junction bases with no gene match: 23. The CDR3 loop spans 20 amino acids. The rearrangement uses TRBV19 and TRBJ1-4, with TRBD1 matching 11 bases. This clonotype originated in an adult with an advanced solid tumor such as melanoma, head and neck, liver or kidney cancer. The sample here was CD4+ or CD8+ T cells sorted from blood, taken in a trial of the OX40 agonist ivuxolimab. The CDR3 reads CASTRGTSGTGGVLREKLFF. The CDR3 nucleotides read TGTGCCAGTACCCGGGGGACCTCCGGGACAGGGGGTGTCCTACGTGAAAAACTGTTTTTT.